This T cell receptor (beta chain) was sequenced in a study of blood T cell repertoires in COVID-19. Study in general: Both acute and convalescent COVID-19 samples were obtained from the United States, Italy and Spain.

Donors were grouped by their self-reported clinical history. TCRdb's table, derived via immunoSEQ multiplex PCR, lists solely in-frame clones and lacks some. This table holds about 220,000 clones, under 90% found once. This clonotype was obtained from a woman aged 60-70 years who had recovered from COVID-19. Sequenced material: PBMCs or T cells enriched from blood (not recorded which).

CDR3 loop: CASSPSGKDTEAFF. CDR3 DNA: TGTGCCAGCAGCCCTTCAGGGAAGGACACTGAAGCTTTCTTT. This chain links TRBV3-1 (or the pseudogene TRBV3-2) with TRBJ1-1; possible D gene TRBD1, 5 bases. The CDR3 spans 14 residues. Trimming removed 4 bases at V and 3 bases at J, with 12 bases between. Germline V CDR1 and CDR2: LGHDT, YNNKEL (reference sequence).